This T cell receptor beta chain was captured by sequencing in a study of CD8 T cells in ankylosing spondylitis. Study results and limitations: Past studies reported some motif variants in reactive arthritis synovial fluid and blood.

Quantitative 5'-RACE was performed with molecular barcodes, and it yielded the TCR beta libraries. A single record per CDR3 protein comes from TCRdb applying MiXCR to the 5' RACE reads. In the table there are roughly 250,000 distinct CDR3 sequences, 7.5% to 9% of which are singletons. Note on this clonotype: The antigen remains undetermined.

This CDR3 has 13 amino acids. CDR1 is MNHEY and CDR2 is SVGAGI in the germline V gene. The V gene lost 2 bases and the J gene lost 0 bases, with 4 bases spanning the gap. Input material: blood, either unsorted or a sorted T cell fraction (not recorded which). The J gene is TRBJ1-1, the V gene TRBV6-5; the D is unclear. The sequence derives from a male donor with ankylosing spondylitis or in good health (not recorded which). This CDR3 reads CASSYRVNTEAFF. The CDR3 nucleotides are TGTGCCAGCAGTTACAGGGTGAACACTGAAGCTTTCTTT.